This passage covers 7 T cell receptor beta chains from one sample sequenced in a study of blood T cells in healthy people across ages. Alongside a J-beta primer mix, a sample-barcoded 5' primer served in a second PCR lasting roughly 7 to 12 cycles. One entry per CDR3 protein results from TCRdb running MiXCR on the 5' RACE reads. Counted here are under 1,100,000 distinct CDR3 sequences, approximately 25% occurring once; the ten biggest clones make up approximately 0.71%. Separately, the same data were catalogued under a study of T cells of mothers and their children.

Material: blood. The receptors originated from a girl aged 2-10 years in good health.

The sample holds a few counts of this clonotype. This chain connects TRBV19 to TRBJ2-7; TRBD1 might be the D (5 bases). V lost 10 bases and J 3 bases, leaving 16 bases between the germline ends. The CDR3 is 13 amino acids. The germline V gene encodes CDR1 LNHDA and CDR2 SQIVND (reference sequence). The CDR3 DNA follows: TGTGCCACCAGAACTACAGGAAACTACGAGCAGTACTTC. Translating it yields CATRTTGNYEQYF. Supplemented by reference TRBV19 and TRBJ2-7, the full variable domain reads DGGITQSPKYLFRKEGQNVTLSCEQNLNHDAMYWYRQDPGQGLRLIYYSQIVNDFQKGDIAEGYSVSREKKESFPLTVTSAQKNPTAFYLCATRTTGNYEQYFGPGTRLTVT.

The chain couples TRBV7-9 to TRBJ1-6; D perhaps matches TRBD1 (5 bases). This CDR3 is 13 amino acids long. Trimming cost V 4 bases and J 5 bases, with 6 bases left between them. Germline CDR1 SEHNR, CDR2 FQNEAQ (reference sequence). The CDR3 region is CASSWGNNSPLHF. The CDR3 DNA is TGTGCCAGCAGCTGGGGGAATAATTCACCCCTCCACTTT.

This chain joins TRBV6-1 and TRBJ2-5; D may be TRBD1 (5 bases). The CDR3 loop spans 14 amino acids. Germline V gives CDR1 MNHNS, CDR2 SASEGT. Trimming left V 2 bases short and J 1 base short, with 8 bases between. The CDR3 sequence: CASSEIGAQETQYF. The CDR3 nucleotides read TGTGCCAGCAGTGAAATTGGGGCCCAAGAGACCCAGTACTTC.

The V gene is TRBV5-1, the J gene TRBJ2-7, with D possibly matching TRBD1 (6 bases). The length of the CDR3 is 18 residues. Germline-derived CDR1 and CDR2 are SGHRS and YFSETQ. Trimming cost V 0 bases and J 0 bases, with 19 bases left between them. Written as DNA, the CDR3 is TGCGCCAGCAGCTTGGAAGCGCCAGGGGCCCTCAGCTCCTACGAGCAGTACTTC. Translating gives CASSLEAPGALSSYEQYF.

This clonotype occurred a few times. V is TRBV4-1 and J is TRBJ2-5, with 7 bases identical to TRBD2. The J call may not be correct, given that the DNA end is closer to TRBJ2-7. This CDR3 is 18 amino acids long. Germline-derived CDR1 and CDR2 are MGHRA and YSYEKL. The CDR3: CASSQVSGGFRISYEQYF. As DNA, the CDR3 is TGCGCCAGCAGCCAAGTCTCGGGAGGCTTTCGCATATCCTACGAGCAGTACTTC.

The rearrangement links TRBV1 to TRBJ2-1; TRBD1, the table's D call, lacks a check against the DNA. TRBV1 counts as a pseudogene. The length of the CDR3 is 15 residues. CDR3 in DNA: TGCACCAGCAGCCAAGGGCCCCATCCCTACAATGAGCAGTTCTTC. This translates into CTSSQGPHPYNEQFF.

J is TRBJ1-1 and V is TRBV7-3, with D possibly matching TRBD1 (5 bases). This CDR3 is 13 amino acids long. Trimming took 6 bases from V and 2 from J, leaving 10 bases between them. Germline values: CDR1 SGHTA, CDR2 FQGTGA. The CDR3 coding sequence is TGTGCCAGCAGTCACCAGGGAAACACTGAAGCTTTCTTT. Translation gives CASSHQGNTEAFF.